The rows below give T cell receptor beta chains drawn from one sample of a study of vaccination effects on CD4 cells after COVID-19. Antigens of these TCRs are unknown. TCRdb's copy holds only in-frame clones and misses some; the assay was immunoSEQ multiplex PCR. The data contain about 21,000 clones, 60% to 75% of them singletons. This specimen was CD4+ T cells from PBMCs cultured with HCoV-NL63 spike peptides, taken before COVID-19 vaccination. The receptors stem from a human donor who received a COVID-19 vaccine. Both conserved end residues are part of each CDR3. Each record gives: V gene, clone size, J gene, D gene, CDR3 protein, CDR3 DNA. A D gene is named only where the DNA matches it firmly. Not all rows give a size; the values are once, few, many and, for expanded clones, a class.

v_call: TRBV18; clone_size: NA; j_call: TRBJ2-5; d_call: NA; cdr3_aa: CASSPGVPETQYF; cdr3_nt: TGTGCCAGCTCACCCGGGGTCCCCGAGACCCAGTACTTC
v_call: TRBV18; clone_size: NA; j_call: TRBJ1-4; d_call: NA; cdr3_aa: CASSRESGEKLFF; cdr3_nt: TGTGCCAGCTCAAGGGAATCGGGAGAAAAACTGTTTTTT
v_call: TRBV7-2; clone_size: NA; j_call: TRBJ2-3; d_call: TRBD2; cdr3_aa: CASSLPSGGGTDTQYF; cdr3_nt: TGTGCCAGCAGCTTACCAAGCGGGGGGGGCACAGATACGCAGTATTTT
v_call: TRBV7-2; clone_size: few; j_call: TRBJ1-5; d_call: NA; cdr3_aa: CASSLGRGSGNQPQHF; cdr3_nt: TGTGCCAGCAGCCTGGGACGGGGGTCGGGTAATCAGCCCCAGCATTTT
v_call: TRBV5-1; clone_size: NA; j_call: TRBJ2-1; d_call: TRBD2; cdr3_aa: CASSLNHGTSGRANEQFF; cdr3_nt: TGCGCCAGCAGCCTAAACCACGGGACTAGCGGGAGGGCCAATGAGCAGTTCTTC
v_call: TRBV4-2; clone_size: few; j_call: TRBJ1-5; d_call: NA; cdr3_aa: CASSQDYTEFQPQHF; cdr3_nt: TGTGCCAGCAGCCAAGATTATACAGAATTTCAGCCCCAGCATTTT
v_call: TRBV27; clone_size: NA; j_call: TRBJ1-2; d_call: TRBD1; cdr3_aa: CASSLAGTGKARGYTF; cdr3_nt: TGTGCCAGCAGTTTAGCAGGGACAGGGAAAGCAAGAGGCTACACCTTC
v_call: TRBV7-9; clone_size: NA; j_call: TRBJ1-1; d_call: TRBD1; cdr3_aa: CASSYYRGGHTEAFF; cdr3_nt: TGTGCCAGCAGTTACTACAGGGGGGGCCACACTGAAGCTTTCTTT
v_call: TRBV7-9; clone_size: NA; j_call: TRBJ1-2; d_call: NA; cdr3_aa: CASSLSRVAYGYTF; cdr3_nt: TGTGCCAGCAGCTTATCCAGGGTGGCCTATGGCTACACCTTC
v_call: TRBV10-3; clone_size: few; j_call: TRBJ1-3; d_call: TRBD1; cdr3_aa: CAISGTGAGNTIYF; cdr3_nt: TGTGCCATCAGTGGGACAGGGGCTGGAAACACCATATATTTT
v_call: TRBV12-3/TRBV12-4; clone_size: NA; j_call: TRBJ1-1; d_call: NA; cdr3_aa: CASSFGRVAFF; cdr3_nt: TGTGCCAGCAGTTTCGGTAGGGTAGCTTTCTTT
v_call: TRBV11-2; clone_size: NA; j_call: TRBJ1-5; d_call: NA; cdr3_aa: CASSLNSNQPQHF; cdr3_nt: TGTGCCAGCAGCTTAAATAGCAATCAGCCCCAGCATTTT
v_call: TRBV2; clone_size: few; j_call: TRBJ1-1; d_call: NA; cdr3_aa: CASTREGVEAFF; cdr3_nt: TGTGCCAGCACAAGGGAGGGAGTCGAAGCTTTCTTT
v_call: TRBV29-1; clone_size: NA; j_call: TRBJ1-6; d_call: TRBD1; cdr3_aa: CSVGTGTDNSPLHF; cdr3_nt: TGCAGCGTCGGTACCGGGACAGATAATTCACCCCTCCACTTT
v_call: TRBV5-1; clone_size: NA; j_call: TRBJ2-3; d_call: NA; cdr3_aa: CASSLAQGSTDTQYF; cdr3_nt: TGCGCCAGCAGCTTGGCGCAGGGAAGCACAGATACGCAGTATTTT
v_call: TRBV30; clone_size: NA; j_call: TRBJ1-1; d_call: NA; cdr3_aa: CAWMVGGEAFF; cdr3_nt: TGTGCCTGGATGGTGGGGGGGGAAGCTTTCTTT